This T cell receptor (beta chain) was sequenced during a study of blood T cells in healthy people across ages (dated by TCRdb to between 2014 and 2017). About the study as a whole: In model experiments, template switching captured about one uniquely barcoded TCR beta cDNA molecule for every two T cells. The donors were split into four age groups: young (average 16 years), middle-aged (about 40), aged (about 56) and long-lived (about 82). Age-related changes in TCR beta repertoire diversity were measured in the study by deep sequencing normalized with unique cDNA molecular identifiers. Two additional independent replicas of 1 million unique cDNA reads from the same blood draw were analyzed for two donors (one aged 18 to 30 and one aged 80 or older). Results and caveats for the whole study, not just this receptor: Because profiling used bulk unsorted PBMCs, naive and antigen-experienced compartments could not be compared conclusively. The long-lived group showed more naive CD4+ T cells, fewer expanded clones and increased TCR diversity than the aged group, suggesting age selection. The percentage of naive T cells measured by flow cytometry correlated strongly with observed TCR beta diversity. Donor CMV infection status was unknown, potentially confounding age-related changes in expanded clonotypes. As age increased, observed TCR beta diversity per million T cells dropped in a roughly linear way, and a significant reduction was already evident by age around 41. Total diversity estimates from one million sequenced T cells were considered lower bounds and underestimates.

The roughly 39 donors, aged about 6 to 100 years, were systemically healthy Caucasian individuals from Russia. Each donor gave 9.5 to 10 milliliters of peripheral blood, drawn into EDTA-treated Vacutainer tubes. Ficoll-Paque density-gradient centrifugation was used to isolate PBMCs, with at least 7 million obtained per sample. Trizol reagent was used to extract total RNA from PBMCs, with at least 5.5 micrograms per sample. The percentages of naive CD45RAhigh/CD27high T cells were determined by flow cytometry on a PBMC aliquot from every donor. Cut back by 3 bases and 6 bases, the V and J ends lie 11 bases apart. In the germline V gene, CDR1 corresponds to KGHSH and CDR2 to LQKENI. Including the terminal cysteine and phenylalanine, the CDR3 comprises 13 residues. The DNA shown is the 39-base CDR3, in frame from base 1. The receptor library was made with 5' RACE. TCRdb lists the instrument as Illumina HiSeq 2500. The second PCR ran for roughly 7 to 11 cycles and used a J-beta primer mix along with a sample-barcoded 5' primer. A unique molecular identifier was introduced onto each TCR beta cDNA molecule by a template-switch 5' adaptor carrying 12 random nucleotides. Each sample yielded at least 2.5 million CDR3-containing paired-end reads. First-strand cDNA was synthesized from all RNA with the Mint cDNA synthesis kit, primed by a TRBC-specific oligonucleotide. Following uracil-DNA glycosylase treatment, a first 18-cycle PCR with universal primers M1SS and BC2_uni_R was performed on all cDNA. Processing in the source paper ran as follows. For normalization, 1 million high-quality reads were randomly selected from each sample, with every read carrying a distinct molecular identifier. Reads sharing molecular identifiers were discarded rather than binned into consensus sequences. MiTCR, run with a Q25 quality threshold and the strictest error-elimination algorithm, handled CDR3 identification, clonotype clustering and error correction. A nonparametric unseen species model with Euler transformation was used to estimate lower-bound total TCR beta diversity. The public reads were reprocessed in TCRdb via fastp at Q25 and MiXCR, keeping in-frame beta chains. Rows matching on CDR3 protein sequence are summarized as one entry with the most common DNA and genes. The V and J calls were not made by the authors but by TCRdb's processing. This sample holds fewer than 600,000 distinct CDR3 sequences; roughly a quarter were observed only once. Approximately 3.6% of the sample rests with the top ten.

This clonotype was seen more than once but under ten times. Its antigen is not yet known. The input lacks base qualities; no much larger clone sits a single base away. The sample was also linked to a second study, of T cells of mothers and their children. As that second paper reports: Nine systemically healthy Caucasian individuals served as donors, namely three mothers together with their six children. cDNA synthesis used all of the extracted RNA, with approximately 1.4 ug of RNA in each 15 ul reaction. In the second PCR, the M1S primer introduced both the sample barcodes and 2-4 random nucleotides. Over 8.5 million TCR beta CDR3 reads came from each mother, compared with several million reads from each child. Thymic selection similarly shapes TCR recombination output in related and unrelated pairs, with minor effect from inherited differences. Normalized repertoire overlap in related mother-child pairs was always slightly higher than in unrelated mother-child pairs, but the difference was never significant. No persistent microchimeric T cell clones were detected, at a sensitivity of roughly 100 clones per million clonotypes. To look for features that set related mother-child pairs apart from unrelated individuals, the researchers ran deep NGS to compare the TCR beta repertoires of mothers and children. On average, the children were 11 +/- 4 years old, while the mothers were about 37 +/- 4 years old. After adapter ligation was performed with NEBNext reagents, the libraries were sequenced on an Illumina HiSeq 2000 with 100+100 nt paired-end reads. Mother and child libraries were prepared a month apart and sequenced in separate runs to prevent cross-contamination. For each donor, between about 500,000 and 2,000,000 distinct TCR beta clonotypes were identified. Naive TCR beta clonotypes were estimated from low-frequency clonotypes matched to each donor's FACS-determined naive share, without sorting.

Sequencing was carried out using blood. The rearranged segments are TRBV18 and TRBJ1-1; confidence is insufficient to name the D gene. This sequence was found in a boy younger than 10 in good health. This receptor has the CDR3 CASSPIRNPEAFF. The nucleotides are TGTGCCAGCTCACCGATTCGAAACCCTGAAGCTTTCTTT.